The present TCR beta chain was sequenced within a study of T-cell reconstitution after alpha-beta-depleted transplantation in children. The study, taken as a whole, reports: Newly generated T cells supplied most T-cell counts and diversity one year post-transplant.

The length of the CDR3 is 15 residues. Trimming cost V 4 bases and J 7 bases; bases outside gene matches: 7. Germline V gene sequence: CDR1 LGHNA, CDR2 YNFKEQ. Notes on this clonotype: What it recognizes is unknown.

Construction of the TCRbeta library involved unique molecular identifiers. TCRdb reprocessed the PCR reads with MiXCR, giving one entry per CDR3 protein. The table shows roughly 350,000 distinct CDR3 sequences, with about 16% occurring only once. The genes are TRBV4-2 and TRBJ2-1, with 10 bases aligning to TRBD2. This sequence originates from a male patient between 2 and 15 years old who had a stem cell transplant for acute lymphoblastic leukemia, so the T cells may come from the graft donor. The starting material was PBMCs, mostly from graft donor cells, obtained 360 days after TCRalphabeta/CD19-depleted stem cell transplant. DNA of the CDR3: TGTGCCAGCAGCCCTCGGATGACTAGCGGGAATGAGCAGTTCTTC. It yields the protein CASSPRMTSGNEQFF.